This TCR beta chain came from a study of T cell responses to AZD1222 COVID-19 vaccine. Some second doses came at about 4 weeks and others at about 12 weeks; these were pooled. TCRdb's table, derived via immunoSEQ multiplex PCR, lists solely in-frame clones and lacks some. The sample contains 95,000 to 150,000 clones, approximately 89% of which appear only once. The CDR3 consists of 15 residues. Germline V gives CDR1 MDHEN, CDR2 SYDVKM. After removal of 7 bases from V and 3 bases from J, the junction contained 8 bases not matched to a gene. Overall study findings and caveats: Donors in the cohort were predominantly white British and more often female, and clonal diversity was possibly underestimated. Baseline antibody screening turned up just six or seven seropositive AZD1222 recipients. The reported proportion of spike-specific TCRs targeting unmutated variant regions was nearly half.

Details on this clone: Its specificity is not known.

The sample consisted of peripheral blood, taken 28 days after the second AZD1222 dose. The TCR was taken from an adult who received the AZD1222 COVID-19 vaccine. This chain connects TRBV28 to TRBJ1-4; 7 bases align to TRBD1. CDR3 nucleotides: TGTGCCAGCAACCACCGACAGGGAGCTAATGAAAAACTGTTTTTT. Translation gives CASNHRQGANEKLFF.